The 29 T cell receptor beta chains given below trace back to one sample, sequenced in a study of CD4 T cells in relation to SARS-CoV-2 and coronaviruses. Unexposed donor CD4+ T cells date from about 2011-2018, before the COVID-19 pandemic. CD4+ T cells were isolated from the cells after around 11 days of culture. Antigen specificity for these receptors is unknown. The table came from immunoSEQ multiplex PCR; TCRdb's copy has only in-frame clones and leaves some out. The sample shows under 25,000 clones, 70% to 80% of them seen only once. Specimen: CD4+ T cells from PBMCs, cultured in vitro. All receptors come from a human donor in good health.

This clone has only a few counts. The V call is TRBV5-4, the J call TRBJ1-2, with 7 positions matching TRBD1. The germline V gene has CDR1 SGHNT and CDR2 YYREEE (reference sequence). With 4 bases clipped from V and 6 bases from J, the junction kept 12 bases outside the gene matches. The CDR3 runs 15 residues. CDR3 in DNA: TGTGCCAGCAGCCAGGCTCACGGGACAGATCATGGCTACACCTTC. This translates into CASSQAHGTDHGYTF.

This CDR3 is CASSLAGGPGVSGELFF. For the CDR3, the DNA is TGTGCCAGCAGCCTAGCGGGAGGGCCGGGGGTCTCTGGGGAGCTGTTTTTT. The J gene is TRBJ2-2, the V gene TRBV7-3; TRBD2 matches 12 bases. The CDR3 covers 17 residues. The trim removed 5 bases at V and 8 bases at J, leaving 12 bases unmatched. Germline lookup yields CDR1 SGHTA and CDR2 FQGTGA.

The chain uses TRBV18 and TRBJ1-2, with 7 bases that match TRBD1. J gave up 4 bases and V 5 bases, and 4 bases lay outside the gene matches. The CDR3 has 13 residues. Per the germline V gene, CDR1 is KGHSH and CDR2 is LQKENI. CDR3 nucleotide sequence: TGTGCCAGCTCAGAGACAGGGACCTATGGCTACACCTTC. Its protein product is CASSETGTYGYTF. The entire variable domain, with the rest obtained from reference TRBV18 and TRBJ1-2, is as follows: NAGVMQNPRHLVRRRGQEARLRCSPMKGHSHVYWYRQLPEEGLKFMVYLQKENIIDESGMPKERFSAEFPKEGPSILRIQQVVRGDSAAYFCASSETGTYGYTFGSGTRLTVV.

This chain connects TRBV6-2 or TRBV6-3 to TRBJ2-1; 8 bases map to TRBD2. The germline CDR1 and CDR2 sequences are MNHEY and SVGEGT. The CDR3 has 15 amino acids. The ends lost 5 bases at V and 8 bases at J; junction bases unmatched: 11. The CDR3 DNA is TGTGCCAGCAGTAAGACTAGCGAGGGTGGCGATGAGCAGTTCTTC. Translation gives CASSKTSEGGDEQFF.

The chain couples TRBV6-1 to TRBJ1-2; D uncertain. CDR3 length equals 13 residues. Germline CDR1 reads MNHNS; CDR2 reads SASEGT. V gave up 2 bases and J gave up 4 bases, with 8 bases separating them. In DNA, the CDR3 is TGTGCCAGCAGTGAATCGAACAGCTATGGCTACACCTTC. This gives the protein CASSESNSYGYTF.

The rearrangement links TRBV19 to TRBJ1-3; no definite D call. The V end was cut by 0 bases, the J end by 1 base, with 10 bases between. This CDR3 comprises 16 residues. Germline-derived CDR1 and CDR2 are LNHDA and SQIVND (reference sequence). CDR3: CASSIDHGVSGNTIYF. DNA for the CDR3: TGTGCCAGTAGTATAGATCACGGGGTATCTGGAAACACCATATATTTT. Full variable domain (remainder filled in from reference TRBV19 and TRBJ1-3): DGGITQSPKYLFRKEGQNVTLSCEQNLNHDAMYWYRQDPGQGLRLIYYSQIVNDFQKGDIAEGYSVSREKKESFPLTVTSAQKNPTAFYLCASSIDHGVSGNTIYFGEGSWLTVV.

The chain employs TRBV3-1 (or the pseudogene TRBV3-2) and TRBJ1-3; no definite D call. Trimming removed 0 bases from V and 5 bases from J, with 2 bases in between. The germline V gene has CDR1 LGHDT and CDR2 YNNKEL (reference sequence). This CDR3 spans 12 amino acids. The CDR3 sequence: CASSQDRNTIYF. For the CDR3, the DNA is TGTGCCAGCAGCCAAGATAGAAACACCATATATTTT.

V and J are TRBV19 and TRBJ1-1, with TRBD1 identical over 9 bases. V shed 6 bases, J shed 3 bases, and the junction held 8 bases outside the gene matches. The CDR3 extends over 15 amino acids. CDR1 and CDR2 (germline): LNHDA, SQIVND (reference sequence). The CDR3 loop is CASRLQGAGDTEAFF. CDR3 nucleotide sequence: TGTGCCAGTAGGCTACAGGGGGCAGGGGACACTGAAGCTTTCTTT.

The genes are TRBV11-2 and TRBJ1-1, with D possibly being TRBD1 (5 bases). This CDR3 is 14 amino acids long. Germline V gene sequence: CDR1 SGHAT, CDR2 FQNNGV. With 5 bases removed from V and 6 bases from J, the gap between germline ends came to 16 bases. The CDR3 loop reads CASSLAAGQSEAFF. The CDR3 DNA reads as TGTGCCAGCAGCCTCGCCGCAGGGCAATCTGAAGCTTTCTTT.

V usage is TRBV28 and J usage is TRBJ1-1; D is perhaps TRBD1 (6 bases). V dropped 6 bases and J dropped 4 bases, with 12 bases sitting between them. CDR1 and CDR2 from the germline V gene are MDHEN and SYDVKM. The CDR3 runs 13 residues. CDR3 sequence (DNA): TGTGCCAGCAGACGACAGGCGCCCACTGAAGCTTTCTTT. Residues: CASRRQAPTEAFF.

The chain has TRBV6-2 or TRBV6-3 and TRBJ1-1; D is ambiguous. CDR1 is MNHEY, CDR2 SVGEGT, per germline. V was shortened by 6 bases and J by 1 base, with 12 bases between the two germline ends. The CDR3 consists of 14 residues. DNA of the CDR3: TGTGCCAGCAGCCCCCGCAGAGGGAACACTGAAGCTTTCTTT. Translation gives CASSPRRGNTEAFF.

The CDR3 spells CASSFYREYEQYF. As DNA, the CDR3 is TGTGCCAGCAGCTTCTACAGGGAATACGAGCAGTACTTC. The V call is TRBV7-2, the J call TRBJ2-7; possibly TRBD1 for D (6 bases). The ends were cut back, 3 bases at V and 4 bases at J, with 10 bases in the middle. The CDR3 extends over 13 amino acids. Germline CDR1 SGHTA, CDR2 FQGNSA.

This chain uses TRBV5-6 with TRBJ1-1; no clear D. CDR3 length equals 14 residues. V dropped 4 bases and J dropped 1 base, with 11 bases sitting between them. Germline V gene lookup returns CDR1 SGHDT and CDR2 YYEEEE. The CDR3 reads CASSPLGENTEAFF. Here the CDR3 DNA reads TGTGCCAGCAGCCCCCTTGGAGAGAACACTGAAGCTTTCTTT.

The chain recombines TRBV4-2 with TRBJ2-1, with 14 bases lining up with TRBD2. This CDR3 has 18 amino acids. Losses at the gene ends were 5 bases for V and 7 bases for J; bases not matched to a gene: 13. CDR1 and CDR2 from the germline V gene are LGHNA and YNFKEQ. CDR3 amino acids: CASSTGLAGVVGWNEQFF. The CDR3, as DNA: TGTGCCAGCAGCACGGGACTAGCGGGAGTTGTTGGTTGGAATGAGCAGTTCTTC.

The V and J genes are TRBV19 and TRBJ1-5, with 7 bases aligning to TRBD1. CDR1 is LNHDA and CDR2 is SQIVND in the germline V gene (reference sequence). V lost 4 bases to trimming and J lost 4 bases; unmatched junction nucleotides: 4. The CDR3 covers 14 residues. CDR3 loop: CASSRDRANQPQHF. The CDR3 DNA reads TGTGCCAGTAGTAGAGACAGGGCTAATCAGCCCCAGCATTTT.

The J gene is TRBJ1-4, the V gene TRBV18, with D possibly TRBD1 on 5 matching bases. The germline V gene has CDR1 KGHSH and CDR2 LQKENI. Trimming removed 6 bases from V and 1 base from J, with 12 bases in between. The CDR3 totals 15 residues. CDR3: CASSHTGGTNEKLFF. CDR3 nucleotides: TGTGCCAGCTCTCACACGGGGGGAACTAATGAAAAACTGTTTTTT.

The V and J genes are TRBV7-3 and TRBJ2-1, with 10 bases fitting TRBD2. Germline V gene sequence: CDR1 SGHTA, CDR2 FQGTGA. J gave up 9 bases and V 5 bases, and 7 bases lay outside the gene matches. There are 14 residues in the CDR3. CDR3 sequence reads: CASSPGLAAGEQFF. As DNA, the CDR3 is TGTGCCAGCAGCCCCGGACTAGCGGCGGGTGAGCAGTTCTTC.

This sequence joins TRBV19 and TRBJ2-1; 7 bases are a match to TRBD2. After removal of 5 bases from V and 0 bases from J, the junction contained 4 bases not matched to a gene. The CDR3 is 15 amino acids. The germline gives CDR1 LNHDA, CDR2 SQIVND (reference sequence). The CDR3 nucleotides read TGTGCCAGTAGTCCAGCGGGACCCTCCTACAATGAGCAGTTCTTC. Protein sequence: CASSPAGPSYNEQFF.

The V gene is TRBV6-4, the J gene TRBJ1-5, with a tentative D call TRBD1 (6 bases). V lost 4 bases and J 3 bases, leaving 13 bases between the germline ends. The CDR3 is 15 amino acids. From germline, CDR1 is MRHNA and CDR2 SNTAGT. Here the CDR3 reads CASSATSGANQPQHF. Here the CDR3 DNA reads TGTGCCAGCAGTGCGACCTCGGGGGCCAATCAGCCCCAGCATTTT.

The chain carries TRBV11-1 and TRBJ2-3; TRBD1 matches at 9 bases. This CDR3 comprises 16 residues. CDR1 is SGHAT, CDR2 FQDESV, per germline (reference sequence). V shed 8 bases, J shed 3 bases, and the junction held 12 bases outside the gene matches. In DNA, the CDR3 is TGTGCCAGCGCCTCTAGAGGGACAGGGAAAACAGATACGCAGTATTTT. As protein: CASASRGTGKTDTQYF.

The gene calls are TRBV6-6 and TRBJ2-5; 8 bases match TRBD1. CDR3 length: 16 residues. V was clipped by 6 bases and J by 2 bases; unmatched bases: 11. The V gene's germline CDR1 is MNHNY and CDR2 SVGAGI (reference sequence). The CDR3 bases are TGTGCCAGCAGACCTCAGGGGGCCCGGCCGCAAGAGACCCAGTACTTC. It is translated as CASRPQGARPQETQYF.

V and J are TRBV3-1 (or the pseudogene TRBV3-2) and TRBJ1-3; TRBD1 matches 11 bases. The CDR3 runs 19 residues. Germline V gene lookup returns CDR1 LGHDT and CDR2 YNNKEL (reference sequence). Losses at the gene ends were 3 bases for V and 0 bases for J; bases not matched to a gene: 10. The CDR3 protein is CASSHPGGTGGLSGNTIYF. CDR3 DNA sequence: TGTGCCAGCAGCCACCCCGGCGGGACAGGGGGTCTCTCTGGAAACACCATATATTTT.

This chain uses TRBV5-4 with TRBJ2-3; 9 bases match TRBD2. The CDR3 is 15 residues long. In germline, CDR1 is SGHNT, CDR2 YYREEE (reference sequence). Trimming took 6 bases from V and 2 from J; bases not matched to a gene: 7. This CDR3 is CASTPAGGNTDTQYF. The CDR3 DNA reads TGTGCCAGCACTCCAGCGGGAGGCAACACAGATACGCAGTATTTT. Using reference TRBV5-4 and TRBJ2-3 for the parts outside the CDR3, the full variable domain is ETGVTQSPTHLIKTRGQQVTLRCSSQSGHNTVSWYQQALGQGPQFIFQYYREEENGRGNFPPRFSGLQFPNYSSELNVNALELDDSALYLCASTPAGGNTDTQYFGPGTRLTVL.

The chain links TRBV9 to TRBJ1-1, with TRBD1 matching over 9 bases. The V gene's germline CDR1 is SGDLS and CDR2 YYNGEE. Germline trimming cut 5 bases from V and 1 base from J; bases unmatched to any gene: 6. This CDR3 region has 15 residues. Here the CDR3 reads CASSATGQGNTEAFF. CDR3 in DNA: TGTGCCAGCAGTGCAACGGGACAGGGGAACACTGAAGCTTTCTTT.

The V call is TRBV20-1, the J call TRBJ2-7; a possible D gene is TRBD2 (5 bases). CDR3 length: 11 amino acids. Looked up from germline, CDR1 is DFQATT and CDR2 is SNEGSKA (reference sequence). Trimming shortened V by 6 bases and J by 7 bases, and 13 bases separated the two germline ends. The CDR3 reads CSAPDGGEQYF. The CDR3 coding sequence is TGCAGTGCCCCTGACGGCGGGGAGCAGTACTTC.

The chain carries TRBV27 and TRBJ2-7; D is undetermined. The CDR3 extends over 13 amino acids. Germline CDR1 reads MNHEY; CDR2 reads SMNVEV (reference sequence). Trimming shortened V by 4 bases and J by 2 bases, and 9 bases separated the two germline ends. CDR3 amino acids: CASSSPGPYEQYF. The CDR3 coding sequence is TGTGCCAGCAGTTCGCCTGGACCCTACGAGCAGTACTTC.

The chain employs TRBV6-6 and TRBJ1-1, with D tentatively TRBD1 (6 bases). V was cut by 7 bases and J by 1 base, with 16 bases left in between. This CDR3 region has 15 residues. From germline, CDR1 is MNHNY and CDR2 SVGAGI (reference sequence). The CDR3 loop reads CASKTGRGGNTEAFF. The CDR3 nucleotides are TGTGCCAGCAAAACAGGGCGGGGGGGGAACACTGAAGCTTTCTTT.

The chain carries TRBV6-5 and TRBJ1-2; possible D gene TRBD1, 5 bases. The germline gives CDR1 MNHEY, CDR2 SVGAGI. V was shortened by 0 bases and J by 5 bases, with 16 bases between the two germline ends. The CDR3 loop spans 16 amino acids. As DNA, the CDR3 is TGTGCCAGCAGTTACTCGAAACAGGAATACATTTATGGCTACACCTTC. Translated: CASSYSKQEYIYGYTF.

The DNA for the CDR3 is TGTGCCAGCAGCCAAGATAACGGGGGCGGAAACACCATATATTTT. Translated: CASSQDNGGGNTIYF. J is TRBJ1-3 and V is TRBV4-2, with a possible D match to TRBD1 (6 bases). The CDR3 runs to 15 residues. V was shortened by 0 bases and J by 4 bases, with 10 bases between the two germline ends. CDR1 and CDR2 (germline): LGHNA, YNFKEQ.